The clone carrying this T cell receptor beta chain was recorded at least ten times. Sample time point: persistent/refractory GD, antithyroid drugs over 5 years with positive TRAb. Construction of the TCR library relied on RNA isolated from PBMCs. This sample was taken from a study of regulatory T cells in long-lasting Graves disease. With iRepertoire HTBI primers and Arm-PCR of CDR3 regions, TCR beta libraries were built. MiXCR was run by TCRdb on the multiplex PCR reads, yielding one entry per CDR3 protein. The sample shows around 460,000 distinct CDR3 sequences, 20% to 25% of them seen only once. J was trimmed by 7 bases and V by 7 bases; bases with no gene match: 12. Germline loops: CDR1 MDHEN, CDR2 SYDVKM. This CDR3 is 14 amino acids long.

The rearrangement uses TRBV28 and TRBJ2-7; 8 bases fit TRBD2. Sample: peripheral blood mononuclear cells (PBMCs), taken when the disease was refractory, from a patient treated with antithyroid drugs. This receptor was obtained from a female donor with Graves disease. For the CDR3, the DNA is TGTGCCAGCACCTTATCCGGCGGGGGGAGGGAGCAGTACTTC. This sequence encodes CASTLSGGGREQYF.